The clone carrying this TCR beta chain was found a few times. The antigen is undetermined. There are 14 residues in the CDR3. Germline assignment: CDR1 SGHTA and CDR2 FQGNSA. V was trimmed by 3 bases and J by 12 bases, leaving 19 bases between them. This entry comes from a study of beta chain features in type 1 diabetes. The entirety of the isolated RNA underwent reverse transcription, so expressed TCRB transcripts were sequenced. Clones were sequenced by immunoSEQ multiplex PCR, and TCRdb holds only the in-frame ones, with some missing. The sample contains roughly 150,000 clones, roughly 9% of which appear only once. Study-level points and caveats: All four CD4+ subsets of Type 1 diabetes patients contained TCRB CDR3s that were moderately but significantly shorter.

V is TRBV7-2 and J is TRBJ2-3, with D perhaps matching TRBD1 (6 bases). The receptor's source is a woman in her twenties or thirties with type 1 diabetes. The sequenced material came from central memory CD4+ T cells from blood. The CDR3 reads CASSLYGGQIFQYF. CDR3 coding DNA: TGTGCCAGCAGCTTGTATGGCGGACAGATTTTTCAGTATTTT.